This T cell receptor (beta chain) was sequenced during a study of blood T cell repertoires in COVID-19. Study at large: In each case, the material was cDNA or gDNA derived from T cells, B-cell-depleted T cells, or PBMCs.

Clones were sequenced by immunoSEQ multiplex PCR, and TCRdb holds only the in-frame ones, with some missing. The profile shows tens of thousands of clones, about 81% of them singletons. There are 15 residues in the CDR3. Trimming removed 6 bases from V and 5 bases from J; junction bases left unmatched: 7. Looked up from germline, CDR1 is MDHEN and CDR2 is SYDVKM. The sequenced sample was peripheral blood. The TCR sequence derives from a human donor with acute or convalescent COVID-19. The donor label of this sample is uncertain. The J gene is TRBJ1-6, the V gene TRBV28, with TRBD1 matching over 7 bases. The CDR3 sequence: CASRLRDSNNSPLHF. The DNA of the CDR3 is TGTGCCAGCAGGCTTCGGGACAGTAATAATTCACCCCTCCACTTT.